What follows describes a single T cell receptor beta chain. Its antigen is undetermined. CDR1 and CDR2 (germline): SGHNT, YYREEE (reference sequence). The CDR3 runs to 14 residues. The V end lost 7 bases, the J end lost 5 bases, and 15 bases lay between the germline ends. Sequenced by immunoSEQ multiplex PCR; TCRdb stores in-frame clones only, minus some. Here the sample spans around 80,000 clones, around 83% being singletons. These data originate in a study of OX40 agonist ivuxolimab in advanced cancers. As for the study in general: Three patients, one with hepatocellular carcinoma and two with cutaneous melanoma, achieved partial responses.

Study-wide results and caveats: Expanded clones belonging to CD8+ T cells outnumbered, on average, those of CD4+. The antigens recognized by the expanded peripheral T cells, that is their antigen specificity, were not determined.

The chain joins TRBV5-4 to TRBJ2-2, with D perhaps matching TRBD2 (6 bases). The receptor was derived from an adult with an advanced solid tumor such as melanoma, head and neck, liver or kidney cancer. The source was CD4+ or CD8+ T cells sorted from blood, collected in a trial of the OX40 agonist ivuxolimab. The CDR3 nucleotides read TGTGCCAGCTACAGGCAAGGAGGGACCGGGGAGCTGTTTTTT. Translation gives CASYRQGGTGELFF.